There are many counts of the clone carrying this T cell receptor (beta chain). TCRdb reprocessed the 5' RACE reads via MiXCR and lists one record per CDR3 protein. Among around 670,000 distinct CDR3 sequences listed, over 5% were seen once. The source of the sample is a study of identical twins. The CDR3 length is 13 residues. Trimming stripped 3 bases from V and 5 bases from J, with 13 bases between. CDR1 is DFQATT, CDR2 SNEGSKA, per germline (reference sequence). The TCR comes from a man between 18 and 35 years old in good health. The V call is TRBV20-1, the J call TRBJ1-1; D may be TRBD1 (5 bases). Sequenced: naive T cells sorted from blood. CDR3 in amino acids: CSASGSGNTEAFF. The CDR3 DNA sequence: TGCAGTGCTAGTGGGTCAGGGAATACTGAAGCTTTCTTT.